These 26 T cell receptor beta chains were sequenced from one sample in a study of PD-1 blockade in classical Hodgkin lymphoma. Time point noted: cycle 4 day 1 (C4D1), after five to seven weeks of nivolumab. There was relapse after autologous stem cell transplantation in every patient, and there was variation in brentuximab vedotin exposure. Isolation of CD4+ T cells from thawed PBMCs was performed by magnetic negative selection. The data were produced by immunoSEQ multiplex PCR, yet TCRdb's version contains in-frame clones alone and is incomplete. The data contain under 25,000 clones, under 75% of them singletons. The sample consisted of CD4+ T cells from blood, taken before the fourth cycle of nivolumab. The receptors stem from a human donor with classical Hodgkin lymphoma.

The chain joins TRBV7-8 to TRBJ2-7; D unclear. The CDR3 runs to 14 residues. V lost 5 bases, J lost 3 bases, and 14 bases lay in between. Germline lookup yields CDR1 SGHVS and CDR2 FQNEAQ. The CDR3 reads CASSLTDGDYEQYF. The CDR3 DNA follows: TGTGCCAGCAGCCTAACGGACGGAGACTACGAGCAGTACTTC. Variable domain in full (rest from reference TRBV7-8 and TRBJ2-7): GAGVSQSPRYKVAKRGQDVALRCDPISGHVSLFWYQQALGQGPEFLTYFQNEAQLDKSGLPSDRFFAERPEGSVSTLKIQRTQQEDSAVYLCASSLTDGDYEQYFGPGTRLTVT.

The gene calls are TRBV5-1 and TRBJ1-4; D remains unclear. Trimming pared 0 bases from V and 0 bases from J, leaving 9 bases between. Germline V gene sequence: CDR1 SGHRS, CDR2 YFSETQ. This CDR3 comprises 16 residues. This chain's CDR3 is CASSLVASSTNEKLFF. Here the CDR3 DNA reads TGCGCCAGCAGCTTGGTGGCGTCCTCAACTAATGAAAAACTGTTTTTT.

In its sample, this clone was seen once. The genes are TRBV4-1 and TRBJ1-2; a possible D gene is TRBD1 (5 bases). Germline V lookup: CDR1 MGHRA, CDR2 YSYEKL. The V gene lost 0 bases and the J gene lost 7 bases, with 15 bases spanning the gap. This CDR3 comprises 15 residues. As DNA, the CDR3 is TGCGCCAGCAGCCAAGATATGGGCAGGGTGCGTGGCTACACCTTC. It is translated as CASSQDMGRVRGYTF.

This chain uses TRBV4-3 with TRBJ2-3; a possible D gene is TRBD1 (6 bases). Germline V CDR1 and CDR2: LGHNA, YSLEER. V lost 4 bases, J lost 7 bases, and 21 bases lay in between. This CDR3 spans 16 amino acids. CDR3 nucleotides: TGCGCCAGCAGCCCCTACGGGGCAGGGGTGGGAAATACGCAGTATTTT. Amino acid sequence: CASSPYGAGVGNTQYF.

The rearrangement uses TRBV5-1 and TRBJ2-5; tentative D call: TRBD1 (6 bases). V was clipped by 6 bases and J by 4 bases, with 13 bases between them. Germline CDR1 and CDR2: SGHRS and YFSETQ. This CDR3 contains 13 residues. CDR3 amino acids: CASTRGEGETQYF. The CDR3 coding sequence is TGCGCCAGCACCAGGGGCGAGGGAGAGACCCAGTACTTC.

This sequence joins TRBV7-6 and TRBJ1-6; weak D call: TRBD1 (6 bases). Trimming pared 0 bases from V and 5 bases from J, leaving 11 bases between. Germline V gene lookup returns CDR1 SGHVS and CDR2 FNYEAQ. The CDR3 totals 16 residues. For the CDR3, the DNA is TGTGCCAGCAGCTTAGCGCTAGGGGGAAATAATTCACCCCTCCACTTT. The encoded protein is CASSLALGGNNSPLHF.

Only a few counts were recorded for this clone. The genes are TRBV7-3 and TRBJ1-1; D is ambiguous. CDR1 and CDR2 (germline): SGHTA, FQGTGA. There are 14 residues in the CDR3. V lost 0 bases and J lost 1, with 6 bases in between. CDR3 region: CASSLTRTNTEAFF. The CDR3 region has the DNA TGTGCCAGCAGCTTAACAAGGACGAACACTGAAGCTTTCTTT.

The genes are TRBV14 and TRBJ2-7; D may be TRBD1 (6 bases). The V gene lost 0 bases and the J gene lost 2 bases, with 14 bases spanning the gap. Germline V gene sequence: CDR1 SGHDN, CDR2 FVKESK. The CDR3 loop spans 16 amino acids. The CDR3 nucleotides are TGTGCCAGCAGCCAAGACAGGGGAACCCAAGCCTACGAGCAGTACTTC. It yields the protein CASSQDRGTQAYEQYF.

This clone was counted between two and nine times. The chain has TRBV28 and TRBJ1-5; D is unclear. Germline V gene sequence: CDR1 MDHEN, CDR2 SYDVKM. The CDR3 spans 12 residues. The V and J ends lost 5 bases and 7 bases respectively, with 9 bases between them. The CDR3 here is CASSPGWQPQHF. In nucleotides, the CDR3 is TGTGCCAGCAGTCCGGGTTGGCAGCCCCAGCATTTT.

This clone was detected a few times. The J gene is TRBJ2-2, the V gene TRBV18; D uncertain. The CDR3 loop spans 12 amino acids. Germline V gene lookup returns CDR1 KGHSH and CDR2 LQKENI. The V end was cut by 6 bases, the J end by 7 bases, with 9 bases between. The DNA of the CDR3 is TGTGCCAGCTCGTCGACGGGCGGGGAGCTGTTTTTT. Translated, it gives CASSSTGGELFF.

The chain is built from TRBV6-1 and TRBJ1-3; the D is unclear. The CDR3 has 15 residues. Germline CDR1 and CDR2: MNHNS and SASEGT. V lost 5 bases to trimming and J lost 1 base, with 12 bases between them. CDR3 coding DNA: TGTGCCAGCAGTCAAGGCCGTCATTCTGGAAACACCATATATTTT. Translation: CASSQGRHSGNTIYF.

The chain couples TRBV7-9 to TRBJ2-2; weak D call: TRBD1 (5 bases). V was cut by 5 bases and J by 6 bases, with 13 bases left in between. The germline V gene has CDR1 SEHNR and CDR2 FQNEAQ (reference sequence). This CDR3 region has 14 residues. The CDR3 region is CASSMDTASGELFF. Here the CDR3 DNA reads TGTGCCAGCAGCATGGACACAGCCTCCGGGGAGCTGTTTTTT. Variable domain in full (rest from reference TRBV7-9 and TRBJ2-2): DTGVSQNPRHKITKRGQNVTFRCDPISEHNRLYWYRQTLGQGPEFLTYFQNEAQLEKSRLLSDRFSAERPKGSFSTLEIQRTEQGDSAMYLCASSMDTASGELFFGEGSRLTVL.

This clone showed up just a few times. The CDR3 protein is CASSVTGSGTEAFF. The CDR3 DNA is TGCGCCAGCAGCGTGACAGGGAGTGGCACTGAAGCTTTCTTT. The rearrangement links TRBV5-1 to TRBJ1-1; 7 positions agree with TRBD1. J gave up 4 bases and V 4 bases, and 7 bases lay outside the gene matches. Looked up from germline, CDR1 is SGHRS and CDR2 is YFSETQ. The CDR3 runs to 14 residues.

The CDR3 bases are TGTGCAAGTCGCTTAGTGTTTAGAACAGGGTTTGCAAAGGATACGCAGTATTTT. Translating gives CASRLVFRTGFAKDTQYF. J is TRBJ2-3 and V is TRBV12-2; the tabulated D call, TRBD1, remains unverified against the DNA. TRBV12-2 is described as a pseudogene. The CDR3 has 18 amino acids.

This clone showed up just a few times. This chain uses TRBV19 with TRBJ1-5, with 9 nucleotides matching TRBD1. CDR1 is LNHDA, CDR2 SQIVND, per germline (reference sequence). The V gene end was trimmed by 4 bases and the J gene end by 9 bases; junction bases not matched to a gene: 7. CDR3 length: 14 residues. This CDR3 reads CASSTGTGIRPQHF. CDR3 in DNA: TGTGCCAGTAGTACCGGGACAGGGATCAGGCCCCAGCATTTT.

This clone has a handful of counts. The chain links TRBV12-5 to TRBJ2-7; 10 bases fit TRBD1. The CDR3 is 15 residues long. Germline V gene data show CDR1 as LGHNT and CDR2 as FRNRAP. J lost 6 bases, V lost 5 bases, and 10 bases had no gene match. The CDR3 nucleotides read TGTGCTAGTGGTCCTCCCGGACAGGGGGTCGTCGAGCAGTACTTC. Its protein product is CASGPPGQGVVEQYF.

This clone was observed a single time. The V gene is TRBV6-6, the J gene TRBJ1-2, with 8 bases matching TRBD1. The CDR3 is 15 residues long. CDR1 and CDR2 (germline): MNHNY, SVGAGI (reference sequence). Losses at the gene ends were 5 bases for V and 7 bases for J; bases not matched to a gene: 12. Written as DNA, the CDR3 is TGTGCCAGCAGTCCCCAGGGGGCCGGCTATAGTGGCTACACCTTC. As protein: CASSPQGAGYSGYTF.

The count of this clone is one. As DNA, the CDR3 is TGTGCCAGTCGGACATTAATGGGGAACACTGAAGCTTTCTTT. Its protein product is CASRTLMGNTEAFF. The V and J genes are TRBV19 and TRBJ1-1; D is perhaps TRBD1 (5 bases). This CDR3 comprises 14 residues. Deletions cut 8 bases from V and 1 base from J, with 14 bases between. The germline gives CDR1 LNHDA, CDR2 SQIVND (reference sequence).

This chain connects TRBV5-6 to TRBJ1-2; no clear D gene. V gave up 3 bases and J gave up 0 bases, with 18 bases separating them. The germline V gene encodes CDR1 SGHDT and CDR2 YYEEEE. The CDR3 has 17 amino acids. CDR3 sequence: CASSSQQLPRTNYGYTF. CDR3 bases: TGTGCCAGCAGCTCCCAACAGCTACCCAGAACTAACTATGGCTACACCTTC.

The chain uses TRBV7-2 and TRBJ1-6; D remains ambiguous. The CDR3 covers 12 residues. Germline V lookup: CDR1 SGHTA, CDR2 FQGNSA. With 5 bases removed from V and 5 bases from J, the gap between germline ends came to 4 bases. The CDR3 nucleotides read TGTGCCAGCAGCCAAAATAATTCACCCCTCCACTTT. Its protein product is CASSQNNSPLHF.

V usage is TRBV5-4 and J usage is TRBJ1-4, with D tentatively TRBD1 (5 bases). V was shortened by 0 bases and J by 4 bases, with 13 bases between the two germline ends. This CDR3 contains 16 residues. CDR1 and CDR2 from the germline V gene are SGHNT and YYREEE (reference sequence). The CDR3 is CASSLVPTEVNEKLFF. The DNA of the CDR3 is TGTGCCAGCAGCTTGGTACCGACAGAGGTTAATGAAAAACTGTTTTTT.

CDR3 loop: CASSPVTGGVAEAFF. CDR3 DNA sequence: TGTGCCAGCAGCCCCGTGACAGGGGGCGTCGCTGAAGCTTTCTTT. The rearrangement uses TRBV7-2 and TRBJ1-1; 10 bases line up with TRBD1. This CDR3 contains 15 residues. The V and J ends lost 5 bases and 6 bases, in that order; junction bases with no gene match: 9. Germline CDR1 and CDR2: SGHTA and FQGNSA.

This clone came up a few times. The DNA for the CDR3 is TGTGCCAGCAGCTTACAGGGGGCCGGGGAGCTGTTTTTT. This translates into CASSLQGAGELFF. The gene calls are TRBV7-2 and TRBJ2-2; 7 bases map to TRBD1. The V gene end was trimmed by 2 bases and the J gene end by 6 bases; junction bases not matched to a gene: 0. The CDR3 runs to 13 residues. Germline CDR1 is SGHTA and CDR2 is FQGNSA.

This clone was found a few times. The chain recombines TRBV19 with TRBJ1-2, with 9 bases that match TRBD1. The CDR3 covers 15 residues. Unmatched junction bases numbered 4, after V lost 1 base and J lost 4 bases. The germline V gene encodes CDR1 LNHDA and CDR2 SQIVND (reference sequence). CDR3 sequence: CASSIGGTGTYGYTF. The CDR3 nucleotides read TGTGCCAGTAGTATAGGTGGGACAGGGACCTATGGCTACACCTTC.

The chain has TRBV29-1 and TRBJ2-3; possibly TRBD2 for D (5 bases). Trimming left V 6 bases short and J 4 bases short, with 11 bases between. Germline V lookup: CDR1 SQVTM, CDR2 ANQGSEA. The CDR3 sequence is 12 residues long. The CDR3 nucleotides read TGCAGCGTGGAGGCCCCCCCAGATACGCAGTATTTT. It is translated as CSVEAPPDTQYF.

This sequence joins TRBV28 and TRBJ2-1; 7 bases agree with TRBD2. Germline lookup yields CDR1 MDHEN and CDR2 SYDVKM. The J segment lost 6 bases and the V segment lost 7 bases, leaving 12 bases of the junction unmatched. The CDR3 length is 15 residues. In DNA form, the CDR3 reads TGTGCCAGCACCGACCGGGACTATCGGGCCAATGAGCAGTTCTTC. Its protein product is CASTDRDYRANEQFF.